This T cell receptor beta chain was captured in a study of siplizumab effects on memory and regulatory T cells. Regarding the study as a whole: A major contribution to the alloresponse seemed to be made by naive T cells, which seemed more diverse than memory cells. Suppressive capability of dividing Tregs from siplizumab cultures went unverified.

About 100,000 TCR templates underwent assay in each sample. The table came from immunoSEQ multiplex PCR; TCRdb's copy has only in-frame clones and leaves some out. The sample has more than 90,000 clones, around 90% seen once. CDR1 MDHEN and CDR2 SYDVKM come from the germline V gene. The CDR3 runs 13 residues. To note about this clone: Its antigen remains unknown.

The V gene is TRBV28, the J gene TRBJ2-5; unclear D gene. Near its end, the DNA agrees better with TRBJ2-7, so the J call may be wrong. The sequence was collected from a human donor in good health. The specimen was non-Treg CD4+ T cells sorted from blood. The CDR3 bases are TGTGCCAGCAGTTTAGACGACTTCTACGAGCAGTACTTC. Amino acids: CASSLDDFYEQYF.